This TCR beta chain derives from a study of shared clonotypes between healthy human individuals (dated by TCRdb to the early 2020s). The study in broad terms: A few men and a couple of women, aged 18 to 49 years, made up the cohort. For each donor, CD4 naive and CD4 memory were each given three plates, CD8 naive was given two plates, and CD8 memory was given one plate. To estimate repertoire size and how much clonotype sharing occurs between individuals, the study deeply sequenced the blood TCR repertoires of 5 or 6 healthy adults. To increase sequencing depth and limit assay-specific biases, different laboratories used diverse techniques to prepare libraries and sequence TCR repertoires. Per donor, leukapheresis produced somewhere between about 0.94 and 8.9 billion PBMCs. Results the study describes overall, beyond this receptor: About 5% of naive CD4, 3.5% of naive CD8, 2.3% of memory CD4, and around 0.4% of memory CD8 clonotypes were shared across several donors. Only blood was sampled, and tissue TCR repertoires likely differ from those in blood. Rarefaction of sorted-subset datasets indicated incomplete sequencing despite the large sequencing depth. Pairwise subsampling indicated that sequencing depth was expected to affect the degree of clonotype sharing among donors. The genetic and exposure-history diversity represented was limited by the small number of donors. Naive subsets generally had larger estimated clonotype richness than memory subsets did. Compared with non-shared clonotypes, the clonotypes found in all four sorted-subset donors had higher generation probabilities.

Using the deep immunoSEQ assay, TCR CDR3 regions were amplified from genomic DNA by multiplex PCR. Extracted genomic DNA from each cell subset was spread evenly across all wells of several immunoSEQ 96-well plates, with each plate serving as a replicate. For sorted subsets, around 200 ng genomic DNA, equal to some 28,000 T cell genomes, was loaded into each replicate PCR. The purified libraries were quantified using a Qubit 3.0 fluorometer, sized with a Bioanalyzer 2100, and then quantified again using the KAPA Library Quantification kit. Every immunoSEQ 96-well plate was sequenced on a dedicated single-read 150-cycle Illumina NextSeq 550 flow cell. The study's processing was this. Because only junctional sequences without quality scores were contained in the immunoSEQ output, filtering matching that applied to full-length reads could not be performed. Sequences were annotated with PyIR, a Python wrapper for IgBLAST v1.9, using IMGT germline references to assign V/J genes and CDR3. Reads were removed for weak V/J assignments (E-value above 1e-6), missing CDR3, stop codons, out-of-frame junctions, or ambiguous translated residues. V3J clonotypes were defined as sequences sharing the same inferred V gene, J gene, and CDR3 amino acid sequence. Percentage overlap between repertoires was computed as shared unique clonotypes divided by the size of the smaller repertoire. Repertoire richness was assessed with RTK rarefaction, the Chao1 estimator, and Recon v2.1 estimates of unobserved clonotypes. Generation probabilities were computed with OLGA for all TCRbeta clonotypes obtained by the gDNA method from several donors. Held by TCRdb, this immuneACCESS table contains in-frame sequences only and omits some clones. Under half of the omission traces to an unresolved V gene where checked; the cause of the rest is unknown. V and J calls and clone size are copied from that table; D and trimming were computed from the DNA. The sample profile shows some 360,000 clones; around 70% of them were found once. The ten most abundant clones make up 10% of the sample.

For this chain, trimming is 4 bases at the V end and 4 bases at the J end, and the number of junction bases without a gene match is 9. The CDR3 contains 16 residues, cysteine and phenylalanine counted. Only CDR3 DNA is held: 48 bases, read in frame from base 1. From a lookup of the germline V gene (reference sequence), CDR1 and CDR2 are MNHEY and SMNVEV. As concerns this clone: No cognate antigen has been identified for it. One base away there is no much larger clone; base qualities are not given.

Healthy HIV-negative adults with no recently reported acute infections or vaccinations were included as donors. Every donor was a Caucasian adult residing in Nashville, Tennessee, USA. Magnetic negative selection was used to enrich CD4+ T cells, after which naive cells were positively selected on CD45RA and the negative fraction became the memory subset. Blood was obtained by leukapheresis, after which PBMCs were separated by Ficoll-Histopaque density gradient centrifugation and cryopreserved in liquid nitrogen vapor phase. Purity and quantity of every magnetically sorted T cell population were checked by analytical flow cytometry. From each sorted fraction, genomic DNA was isolated and quantified by UV absorbance on a Nanodrop 2000c.

The source material was memory CD4+ T cells sorted from blood. The cell subset or site label of this sample denotes: CD45RA-negative fraction. The rearrangement joined TRBV27 to TRBJ2-1; a stretch of 8 junction bases matches TRBD2. The clonotype was recovered from a man aged 25 to 45 in good health. The DNA is as follows: TGTGCCAGCAGTTCCCCATCCGTAGCGGGATACAATGAGCAGTTCTTC. Protein translation: CASSSPSVAGYNEQFF.